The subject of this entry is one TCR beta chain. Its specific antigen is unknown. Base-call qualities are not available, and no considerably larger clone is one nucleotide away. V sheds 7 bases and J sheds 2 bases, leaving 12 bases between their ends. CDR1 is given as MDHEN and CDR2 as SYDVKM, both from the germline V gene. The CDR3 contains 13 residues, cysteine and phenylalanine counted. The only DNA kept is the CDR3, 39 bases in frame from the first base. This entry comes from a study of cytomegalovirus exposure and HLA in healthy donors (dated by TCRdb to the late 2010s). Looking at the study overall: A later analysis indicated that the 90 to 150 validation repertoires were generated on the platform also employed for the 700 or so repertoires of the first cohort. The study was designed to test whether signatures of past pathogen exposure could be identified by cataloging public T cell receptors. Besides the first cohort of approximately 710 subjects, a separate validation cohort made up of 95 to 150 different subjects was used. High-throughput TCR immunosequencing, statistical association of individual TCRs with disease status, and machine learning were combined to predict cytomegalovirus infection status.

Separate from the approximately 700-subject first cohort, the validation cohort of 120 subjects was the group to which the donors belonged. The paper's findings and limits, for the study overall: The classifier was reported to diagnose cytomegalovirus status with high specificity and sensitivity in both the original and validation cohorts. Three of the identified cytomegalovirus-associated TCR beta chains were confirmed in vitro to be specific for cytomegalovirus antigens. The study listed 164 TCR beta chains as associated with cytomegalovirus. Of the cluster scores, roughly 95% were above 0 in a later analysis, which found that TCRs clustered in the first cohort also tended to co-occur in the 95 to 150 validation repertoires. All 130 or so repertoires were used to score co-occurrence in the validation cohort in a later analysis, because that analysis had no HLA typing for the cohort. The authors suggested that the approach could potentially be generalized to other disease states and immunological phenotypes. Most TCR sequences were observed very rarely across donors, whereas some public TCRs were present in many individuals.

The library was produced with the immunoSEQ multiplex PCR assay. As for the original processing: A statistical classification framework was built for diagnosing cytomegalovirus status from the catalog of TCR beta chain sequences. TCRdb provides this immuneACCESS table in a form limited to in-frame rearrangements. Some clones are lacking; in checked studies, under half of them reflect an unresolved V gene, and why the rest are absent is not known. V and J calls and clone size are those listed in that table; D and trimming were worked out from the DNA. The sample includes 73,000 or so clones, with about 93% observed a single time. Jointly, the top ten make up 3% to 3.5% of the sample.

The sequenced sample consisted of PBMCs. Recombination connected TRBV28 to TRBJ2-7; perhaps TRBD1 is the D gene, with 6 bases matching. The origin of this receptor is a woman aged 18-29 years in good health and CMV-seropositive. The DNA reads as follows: TGTGCCAGCACCAGACAGGTGGCCTACGAGCAGTACTTC. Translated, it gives CASTRQVAYEQYF.